These 30 T cell receptor beta chains share one sample of origin, sequenced in a study of molecular identifiers for immune sequencing clone quantification. TCRdb ran MiXCR on the PCR reads and lists one entry per CDR3 protein. Seen here are approximately 54,000 distinct CDR3 sequences, under 30% observed once, and the top ten hold about 1.9%. The sequenced material came from naive CD8+ T cells from blood, with Jurkat cell RNA spiked in. The subset: FACS-sorted CD8+CD4-CCR7+CD45RA+ naive T cells. The receptors derive from a human donor in good health. Some libraries in this study had Jurkat cell RNA spiked in.

This chain joins TRBV7-6 and TRBJ2-3, with D uncertain. Germline V lookup: CDR1 SGHVS, CDR2 FNYEAQ. This CDR3 spans 13 amino acids. The V gene lost 1 base and the J gene lost 3 bases, with 5 bases spanning the gap. The CDR3 region has the DNA TGTGCCAGCAGCTTAGGAGTAACAGATACGCAGTATTTT. This codes for CASSLGVTDTQYF.

This clonotype has a count of ten or more. The chain has TRBV4-1 and TRBJ2-1; D is ambiguous. Germline V CDR1 and CDR2: MGHRA, YSYEKL. V was cut by 4 bases and J by 5 bases, with 6 bases left in between. The CDR3 length is 12 residues. The CDR3 DNA reads TGCGCCAGCAGCCCCCTAAACAATGAGCAGTTCTTC. It translates to CASSPLNNEQFF.

This clonotype was seen at least ten times. J is TRBJ2-3 and V is TRBV28, with 7 bases matching TRBD2. The trim removed 5 bases at V and 1 base at J, leaving 6 bases unmatched. CDR3 length equals 15 residues. CDR1 is MDHEN, CDR2 SYDVKM, per germline. CDR3 in DNA: TGTGCCAGCAGTCTCCCCCGGGGGGGCACAGATACGCAGTATTTT. Translation gives CASSLPRGGTDTQYF. The full variable domain, in which reference TRBV28 and TRBJ2-3 provide the parts outside the CDR3, is DVKVTQSSRYLVKRTGEKVFLECVQDMDHENMFWYRQDPGLGLRLIYFSYDVKMKEKGDIPEGYSVSREKKERFSLILESASTNQTSMYLCASSLPRGGTDTQYFGPGTRLTVL.

This clonotype was counted many times. The chain carries TRBV27 and TRBJ2-5, with D maybe TRBD2 (7 bases). With 2 bases removed from V and 2 bases from J, the gap between germline ends came to 15 bases. The CDR3 runs 16 residues. CDR1 and CDR2 from the germline V gene are MNHEY and SMNVEV (reference sequence). CDR3 residues: CASSLVYGGRQETQYF. The CDR3 nucleotides are TGTGCCAGCAGTTTAGTTTACGGGGGGCGGCAAGAGACCCAGTACTTC.

A word on this clonotype: This may stem from a read error, because a much larger clone lies one nucleotide away. The chain uses TRBV27 and TRBJ1-5, with D tentatively TRBD1 (6 bases). CDR3 length equals 15 residues. Trimming took 9 bases from V and 0 from J, leaving 15 bases between them. CDR1 and CDR2 (germline): MNHEY, SMNVEV (reference sequence). As DNA, the CDR3 is TGTGCCAGAAGGTCAGGGGTCTTTAGCAATCAGCCCCAGCATTTT. It translates to CARRSGVFSNQPQHF.

This clonotype was seen ten or more times. The rearrangement joins TRBV24-1 to TRBJ2-1; D may correspond to TRBD1 or TRBD2 (5 bases each). V was trimmed by 9 bases and J by 6 bases, leaving 17 bases between them. The CDR3 is made up of 14 amino acids. Germline values: CDR1 KGHDR, CDR2 SFDVKD. The CDR3 nucleotides are TGTGCCACCGCCGGGTCGAGTGGGGGCAATGAGCAGTTCTTC. It yields the protein CATAGSSGGNEQFF.

This clonotype was seen many times. The gene calls are TRBV29-1 and TRBJ1-1; no clear D gene. Trimming shortened V by 6 bases and J by 1 base, and 9 bases separated the two germline ends. There are 12 residues in the CDR3. Per germline, CDR1 SQVTM and CDR2 ANQGSEA. CDR3 in DNA: TGCAGCGTGGAGGAGCGGAACACTGAAGCTTTCTTT. Translating gives CSVEERNTEAFF.

For this clonotype: One end of the junction is discordant with germline, which a read error may explain. V is TRBV7-9 and J is TRBJ2-3; a weak D match, TRBD1 (6 bases). The germline gives CDR1 SEHNR, CDR2 FQNEAQ (reference sequence). The CDR3 is made up of 15 amino acids. The CDR3 region has the DNA TGTGCCTGCAGCATAGGACAGACTAGCACAGATACGCAGTATTTT. Its protein product is CACSIGQTSTDTQYF.

This clonotype showed up many times. The chain is built from TRBV28 and TRBJ2-7; D might be TRBD1 (5 bases). Trimming cost V 6 bases and J 4 bases, with 13 bases left between them. This CDR3 has 13 residues. Germline V gene sequence: CDR1 MDHEN, CDR2 SYDVKM. In DNA, the CDR3 is TGTGCCAGCAGAGAAGGGGCCTGGTACGAGCAGTACTTC. It encodes CASREGAWYEQYF.

This clonotype was recorded at least ten times. The chain has TRBV2 and TRBJ1-5, with a possible D match to TRBD1 (6 bases). The CDR3 consists of 13 residues. Germline assignment: CDR1 SNHLY and CDR2 FYNNEI. The V end lost 8 bases, the J end lost 2 bases, and 10 bases lay between the germline ends. The CDR3: CASDRYGNQPQHF. The CDR3 bases are TGTGCCAGCGACAGGTATGGCAATCAGCCCCAGCATTTT.

This clonotype was recorded many times. The chain carries TRBV28 and TRBJ2-7; perhaps TRBD2 as D (5 bases). V lost 7 bases, J lost 3 bases, and 19 bases lay in between. This CDR3 region has 15 residues. The germline V gene encodes CDR1 MDHEN and CDR2 SYDVKM. The CDR3 coding sequence is TGTGCCAGCACCTACCTCATTGCCCGGGGCTACGAGCAGTACTTC. It encodes CASTYLIARGYEQYF.

Regarding this clonotype: A junction boundary mismatches the germline segment, possibly from a read error. This chain's CDR3 is CVSSEDMRVANQPQHF. Written as DNA, the CDR3 is TGTGTCAGCAGTGAAGATATGAGGGTTGCCAATCAGCCCCAGCATTTT. The chain recombines TRBV6-1 with TRBJ1-5; D is unclear. The CDR3 is 16 amino acids. CDR1 and CDR2 (germline): MNHNS, SASEGT.

In its sample, this clonotype was seen many times. The V and J genes are TRBV20-1 and TRBJ1-5; D is unclear. Germline values: CDR1 DFQATT, CDR2 SNEGSKA (reference sequence). V was pared by 5 bases and J by 2 bases, with 19 bases between. The CDR3 consists of 16 residues. CDR3 protein: CSASGVGAGGNQPQHF. The CDR3 DNA is TGCAGTGCTTCCGGGGTGGGTGCCGGAGGCAATCAGCCCCAGCATTTT.

This clonotype was counted many times. This chain links TRBV10-3 with TRBJ2-3; possible D gene TRBD2, 6 bases. The V end was cut by 0 bases, the J end by 2 bases, with 12 bases between. From germline, CDR1 is ENHRY and CDR2 SYGVKD. The CDR3 is 16 residues long. This CDR3 reads CAISESDGGNTDTQYF. The CDR3 DNA reads TGTGCCATCAGTGAGTCGGATGGCGGGAACACAGATACGCAGTATTTT.

Note on this clonotype: This may come from a read error, since a much larger clone is one base off. The CDR3 spells CSAEGRGNQPQHF. The DNA of the CDR3 is TGCAGTGCAGAGGGACGGGGCAATCAGCCCCAGCATTTT. This chain uses TRBV20-1 with TRBJ1-5, with a tentative D call TRBD1 (5 bases). The germline CDR1 and CDR2 sequences are DFQATT and SNEGSKA (reference sequence). V lost 6 bases, J lost 2 bases, and 11 bases lay in between. The CDR3 extends over 13 amino acids.

This clonotype was counted many times. J is TRBJ2-3 and V is TRBV3-1; D unclear. V was clipped by 0 bases and J by 5 bases, with 9 bases between them. The CDR3 length is 14 residues. Germline V gives CDR1 LGHDT, CDR2 YNNKEL (reference sequence). The CDR3, as DNA: TGTGCCAGCAGCCAAGAAAAGGTAGTAGATACGCAGTATTTT. The encoded protein is CASSQEKVVDTQYF.

This sequence joins TRBV11-2 and TRBJ1-1, with D unresolved. Germline V gene data show CDR1 as SGHAT and CDR2 as FQNNGV. Trimming took 5 bases from V and 1 from J, leaving 8 bases between them. The CDR3 length is 13 residues. CDR3 residues: CASSHRPNTEAFF. CDR3 nucleotides: TGTGCCAGCAGCCACCGTCCGAACACTGAAGCTTTCTTT.

Concerning this clonotype itself: A much more abundant neighbour one base away suggests this may be a read error. The chain couples TRBV20-1 to TRBJ1-1; D call uncertain. The V end lost 2 bases, the J end lost 6 bases, and 13 bases lay between the germline ends. This CDR3 contains 13 residues. In germline, CDR1 is DFQATT, CDR2 SNEGSKA (reference sequence). The CDR3 region has the DNA TGCAGTGCTAGACACAAGGATGTGGCTGAAGCTTTCTTT. Amino acid sequence: CSARHKDVAEAFF.

To note about this clonotype: This clone may be a read error of a much larger clone one base away. The chain recombines TRBV5-3 with TRBJ2-3; no definite D call. TRBV5-3 is labeled an ORF, and its function is uncertain. Between the trimmed V and J ends, which lost 8 bases and 0 bases, there was a span of 7 bases. The CDR3 has 12 amino acids. The CDR3 region is CASSASTDTQYF. CDR3 DNA sequence: TGTGCCAGCAGCGCCAGCACAGATACGCAGTATTTT.

This clonotype was detected ten times or more. CDR3 nucleotides: TGTGCCAGCAGCCCCTGGAGTCCTAGCACAGATACGCAGTATTTT. Translation gives CASSPWSPSTDTQYF. The chain combines TRBV7-9 with TRBJ2-3, with D uncertain. Trimming cost V 5 bases and J 0 bases, with 12 bases left between them. The CDR3 loop spans 15 amino acids. Germline CDR1 and CDR2: SEHNR and FQNEAQ (reference sequence).

The table lists this clonotype with many counts. The CDR3 nucleotides read TGCGCCAGCAGTGAGGAGGAATACTATGGCTACACCTTC. It yields the protein CASSEEEYYGYTF. J is TRBJ1-2 and V is TRBV10-2, with no clear D. The CDR3 sequence is 13 residues long. CDR1 is WSHSY and CDR2 is SAAADI in the germline V gene. V was cut by 2 bases and J by 3 bases, with 7 bases left in between.

This clonotype came up many times. This sequence joins TRBV7-2 and TRBJ2-1, with D perhaps given as TRBD1 or TRBD2 (5 bases each). Germline loops: CDR1 SGHTA, CDR2 FQGNSA. Trimming left V 3 bases short and J 1 base short, with 16 bases between. The CDR3 sequence is 17 residues long. CDR3 DNA: TGTGCCAGCAGCTTCTCACCCGGGACCGCTTCCTACAATGAGCAGTTCTTC. Translating gives CASSFSPGTASYNEQFF.

There are many counts of this clonotype. The V call is TRBV20-1, the J call TRBJ1-4; D remains ambiguous. Trimming left V 0 bases short and J 8 bases short, with 10 bases between. In germline, CDR1 is DFQATT, CDR2 SNEGSKA (reference sequence). CDR3 length equals 13 residues. The CDR3 DNA reads TGCAGTGCTAGAGAGGTCCGAGGCGAAAAACTGTTTTTT. Protein sequence: CSAREVRGEKLFF.

Many counts were recorded for this clonotype. The chain carries TRBV4-3 and TRBJ2-5; 9 bases agree with TRBD1. Germline CDR1 is LGHNA and CDR2 is YSLEER. The CDR3 contains 13 residues. V lost 7 bases to trimming and J lost 1 base; unmatched junction nucleotides: 1. The CDR3, as DNA: TGCGCCAGCAAGGGACAGGGCCAAGAGACCCAGTACTTC. Translation gives CASKGQGQETQYF.

Comment on this clonotype: It may be a read error: a sequence one base away is much more abundant. The gene calls are TRBV12-3 or TRBV12-4 and TRBJ1-2; the D gene is possibly TRBD1 (5 bases). Trimming shortened V by 3 bases and J by 0 bases, and 14 bases separated the two germline ends. The length of the CDR3 is 16 residues. Here the CDR3 DNA reads TGTGCCAGCAGTTTGACAGCAGGTGCCCCTAACTATGGCTACACCTTC. This gives the protein CASSLTAGAPNYGYTF.

There are many counts of this clonotype. This rearrangement joins TRBV6-5 to TRBJ2-5, with 7 nucleotides matching TRBD1. The V segment lost 8 bases and the J segment 5 bases; nucleotides outside the gene matches: 11. CDR3 size: 14 residues. Germline loops: CDR1 MNHEY, CDR2 SVGAGI. The CDR3 sequence is CASQQGYSLETQYF. The CDR3 region has the DNA TGTGCCAGCCAACAGGGGTATTCTTTGGAGACCCAGTACTTC.

Notes on this clonotype: A much larger clone lies a single base off, so this may be a read error. The chain has TRBV15 and TRBJ2-7; D may match TRBD1 or TRBD2 (7 bases each). Germline loops: CDR1 LNHNV, CDR2 YYDKDF (reference sequence). This CDR3 spans 13 amino acids. CDR3 loop: CATSSDRDYERYF. The CDR3 coding sequence is TGTGCCACCAGCAGCGACAGGGACTACGAGCGGTACTTC.

The CDR3 DNA follows: TGTGCCAGCAGTCCCGCGTTTAAGTCCTACGAGCAGTACTTC. Translating gives CASSPAFKSYEQYF. The chain uses TRBV27 and TRBJ2-7; D gene unclear. In germline, CDR1 is MNHEY, CDR2 SMNVEV (reference sequence). V was pared by 5 bases and J by 1 base, with 12 bases between. CDR3 length: 14 residues.

This clonotype was observed at least ten times. The CDR3 loop reads CASSGDRGQETQYF. The CDR3 DNA reads as TGTGCCAGCAGCGGTGACAGGGGACAAGAGACCCAGTACTTC. The gene calls are TRBV13 and TRBJ2-5; TRBD1 matches 8 bases. The CDR3 has 14 amino acids. The germline V gene has CDR1 PRHDT and CDR2 FYEKMQ (reference sequence). After removal of 5 bases from V and 2 bases from J, the junction contained 4 bases not matched to a gene.

Of note for this clonotype: A much larger clonotype is one base distant, so this may be a read error. The V and J genes are TRBV5-5 and TRBJ1-5; a possible D gene is TRBD1 (5 bases). V was shortened by 1 base and J by 7 bases, with 12 bases between the two germline ends. There are 14 residues in the CDR3. Germline V lookup: CDR1 SGHKS, CDR2 YYEKEE (reference sequence). CDR3 sequence: CASSLSGDLQPQHF. The DNA for the CDR3 is TGTGCCAGCAGCTTGTCGGGGGATTTACAGCCCCAGCATTTT.